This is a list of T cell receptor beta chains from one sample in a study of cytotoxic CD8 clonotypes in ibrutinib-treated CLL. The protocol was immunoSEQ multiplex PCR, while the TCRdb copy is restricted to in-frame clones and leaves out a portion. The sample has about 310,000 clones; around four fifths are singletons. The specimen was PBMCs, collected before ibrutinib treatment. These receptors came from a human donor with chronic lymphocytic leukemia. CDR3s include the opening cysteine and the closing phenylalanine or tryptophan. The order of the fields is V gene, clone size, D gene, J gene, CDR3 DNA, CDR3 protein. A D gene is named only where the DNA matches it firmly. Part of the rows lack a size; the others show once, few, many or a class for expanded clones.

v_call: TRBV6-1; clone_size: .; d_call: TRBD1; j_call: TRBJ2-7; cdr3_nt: TGTGCCAGCAGTAGGGACAGGGCCTACGAGCAGTACTTC; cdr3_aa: CASSRDRAYEQYF
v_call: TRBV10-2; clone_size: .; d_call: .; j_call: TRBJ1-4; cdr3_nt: TGCGCCAGCAGTGGGGGCAGGGCAGGAGAAAAACTGTTTTTT; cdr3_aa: CASSGGRAGEKLFF
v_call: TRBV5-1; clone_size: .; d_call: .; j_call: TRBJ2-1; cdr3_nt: TGCGCCAGCAGCTTGGATGTAAACCGGGTCGGGGGTGAGCAGTTCTTC; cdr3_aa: CASSLDVNRVGGEQFF
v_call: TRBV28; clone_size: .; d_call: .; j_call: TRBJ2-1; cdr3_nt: TGTGCCAGCAGTTCCGGGGGCAGTAGCGTTGCAAAATTCTTC; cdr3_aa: CASSSGGSSVAKFF
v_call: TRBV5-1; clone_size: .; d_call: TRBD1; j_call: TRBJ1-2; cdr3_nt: TGCGCCAGCAGCCAGGACAGGGTTTGGGGCTACACCTTC; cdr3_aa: CASSQDRVWGYTF
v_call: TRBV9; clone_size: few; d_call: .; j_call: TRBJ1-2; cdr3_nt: TGTGCCAGCAGCCCCGGGGCCGACTATGGCTACACCTTC; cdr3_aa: CASSPGADYGYTF
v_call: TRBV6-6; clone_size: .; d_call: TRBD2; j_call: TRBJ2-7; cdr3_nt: TGTGCCAGCAGCTCCATAGCGGGGACCTACGAGCAGTACTTC; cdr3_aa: CASSSIAGTYEQYF
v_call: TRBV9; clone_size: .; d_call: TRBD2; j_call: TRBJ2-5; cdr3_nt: TGTGCCAGCAGCGTAGTTGGGCTAGCGGGAGAGACCCAGTACTTC; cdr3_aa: CASSVVGLAGETQYF
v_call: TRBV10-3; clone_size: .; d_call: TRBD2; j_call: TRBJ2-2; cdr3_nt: TGTGCCATCAGTGAAGGACTAGCGAGCACCGGGGAGCTGTTTTTT; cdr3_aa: CAISEGLASTGELFF
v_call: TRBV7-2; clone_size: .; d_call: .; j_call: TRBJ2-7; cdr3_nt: TGTGCCAGCACCCTAAACCAGGGGAGTGAGCAGTACTTC; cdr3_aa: CASTLNQGSEQYF
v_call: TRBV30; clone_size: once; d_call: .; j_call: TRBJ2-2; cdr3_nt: TGTGCCTGGAGCCGCCCAGGGGAGTCCGGGGAGCTGTTTTTT; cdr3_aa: CAWSRPGESGELFF
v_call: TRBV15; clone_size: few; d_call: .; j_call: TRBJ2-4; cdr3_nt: TGTGCCACCAGCAGAGATACGGGATCAGCCAAAAACATTCAGTACTTC; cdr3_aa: CATSRDTGSAKNIQYF
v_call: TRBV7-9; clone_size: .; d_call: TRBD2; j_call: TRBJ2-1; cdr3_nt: TGTGCCAGCAGCCTTAGCGGGAGCGTTTACAATGAGCAGTTCTTC; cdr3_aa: CASSLSGSVYNEQFF
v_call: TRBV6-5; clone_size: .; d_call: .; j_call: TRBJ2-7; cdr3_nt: TGTGCCAGCAGTTACTCGCAGCAGTACTTC; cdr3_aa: CASSYSQQYF
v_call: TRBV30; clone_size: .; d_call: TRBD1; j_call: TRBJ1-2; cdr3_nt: TGTGCCTGGAGTATCCCTGGGACAGCGCAGCACGTTGGCTACACCTTC; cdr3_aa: CAWSIPGTAQHVGYTF
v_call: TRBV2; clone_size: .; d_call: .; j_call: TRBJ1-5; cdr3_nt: TGTGCCAGCAGGTTCGTAGGCAATCAGCCCCAGCATTTT; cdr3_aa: CASRFVGNQPQHF
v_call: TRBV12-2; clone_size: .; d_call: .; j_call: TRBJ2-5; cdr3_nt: TGTGCAAGTCGCTTACCAAGTCGGCCCCATAGGGACAACCAAGAGACCCAGTACTTC; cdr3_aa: CASRLPSRPHRDNQETQYF
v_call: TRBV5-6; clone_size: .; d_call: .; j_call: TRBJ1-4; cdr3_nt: TGTGCCAGCAGTATTAAATCAACTAATGAAAAACTGTTTTTT; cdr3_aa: CASSIKSTNEKLFF
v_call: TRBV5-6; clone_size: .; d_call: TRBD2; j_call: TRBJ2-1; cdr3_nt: TGTGCCAGCAGCTGGGGACTAGTCGTTTCCGATGAGCAGTTCTTC; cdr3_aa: CASSWGLVVSDEQFF
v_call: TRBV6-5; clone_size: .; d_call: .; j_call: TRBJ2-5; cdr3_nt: TGTGCCAGCAGTTACAATGGGGAAGAATGGGAGACCCAGTACTTC; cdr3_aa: CASSYNGEEWETQYF
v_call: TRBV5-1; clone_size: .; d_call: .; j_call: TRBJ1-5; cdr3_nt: TGCGCCAGCAGCTTGGTGGGAGGGTATAGCAATCAGCCCCAGCATTTT; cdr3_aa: CASSLVGGYSNQPQHF
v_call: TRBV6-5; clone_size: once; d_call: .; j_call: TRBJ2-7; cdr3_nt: TGTGCCAGCAGTTATGTCAACTCCTACGAGCAGTACTTC; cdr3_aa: CASSYVNSYEQYF
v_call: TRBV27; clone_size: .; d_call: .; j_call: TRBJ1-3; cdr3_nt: TGTGCCAGCAGTTTAAGAGTACCCTACTCTGGAAACACCATATATTTT; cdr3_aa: CASSLRVPYSGNTIYF
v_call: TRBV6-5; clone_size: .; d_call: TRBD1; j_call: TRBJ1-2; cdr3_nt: TGTGCCAGCAGTAATAGTTGGACAGGGGAATCTGGCTACACCTTC; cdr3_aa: CASSNSWTGESGYTF
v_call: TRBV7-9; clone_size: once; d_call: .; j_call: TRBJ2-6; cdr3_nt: TGTGCCAGCAGCTTAGGGACAGTCTCTGGGGCCAACGTCCTGACTTTC; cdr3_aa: CASSLGTVSGANVLTF
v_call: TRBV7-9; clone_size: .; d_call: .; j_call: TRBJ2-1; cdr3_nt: TGTGCCAGCAGCCCACAGGCGGACAATGAGCAGTTCTTC; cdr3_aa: CASSPQADNEQFF
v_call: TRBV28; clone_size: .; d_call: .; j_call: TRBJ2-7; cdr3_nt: TGTGCCAGCAGTTTAACAGTAAGCTCCTACGAGCAGTACTTC; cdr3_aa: CASSLTVSSYEQYF
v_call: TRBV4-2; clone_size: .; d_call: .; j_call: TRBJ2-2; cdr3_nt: TGTGCCAGCAGCTATGATACCCCCTTTCGGGAGTCCACCGGGGAGCTGTTTTTT; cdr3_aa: CASSYDTPFRESTGELFF
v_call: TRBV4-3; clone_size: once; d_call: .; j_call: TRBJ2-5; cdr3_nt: TGCGCCAGCAGCCAAGTAACATACCAAGAGACCCAGTACTTC; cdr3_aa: CASSQVTYQETQYF
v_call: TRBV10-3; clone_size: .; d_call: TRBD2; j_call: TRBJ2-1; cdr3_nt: TGTGCCACCAGCCTCCGCGAGATAGCGGGATCAGGTGAGCAGTTCTTC; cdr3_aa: CATSLREIAGSGEQFF
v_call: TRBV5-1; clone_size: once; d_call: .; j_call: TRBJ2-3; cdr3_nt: TGCGCCAGCAGCGGTAGGACACTGAAAGCCTACACAGATACGCAGTATTTT; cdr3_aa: CASSGRTLKAYTDTQYF
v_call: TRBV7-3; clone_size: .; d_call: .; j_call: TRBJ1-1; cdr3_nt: TGTGCCAGCAGCTTAACTGGGGTGAACACTGAAGCTTTCTTT; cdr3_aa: CASSLTGVNTEAFF
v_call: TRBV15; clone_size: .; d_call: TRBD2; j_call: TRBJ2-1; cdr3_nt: TGTGCCACCAGCAGAGGCGGGACTAGCGACAATGAGCAGTTCTTC; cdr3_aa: CATSRGGTSDNEQFF
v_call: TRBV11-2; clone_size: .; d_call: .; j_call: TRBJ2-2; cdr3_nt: TGTGCCAGCAGTCCGACCCGCACCGGGGAGCTGTTTTTT; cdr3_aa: CASSPTRTGELFF
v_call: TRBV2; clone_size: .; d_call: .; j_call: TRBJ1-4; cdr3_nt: TGTGCCAGCAGTGTTGGGCAGGGGAGAAATGAAAAACTGTTTTTT; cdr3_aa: CASSVGQGRNEKLFF
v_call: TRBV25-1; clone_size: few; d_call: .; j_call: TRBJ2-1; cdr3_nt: TGTGCCAGCAGTGAATCAGGGTCCGATGAGCAGTTCTTC; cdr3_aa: CASSESGSDEQFF
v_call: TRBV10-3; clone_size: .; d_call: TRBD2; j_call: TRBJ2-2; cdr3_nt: TGTGCCATCAGTCCTAGCGGGGCCGGGGAGCTGTTTTTT; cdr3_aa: CAISPSGAGELFF
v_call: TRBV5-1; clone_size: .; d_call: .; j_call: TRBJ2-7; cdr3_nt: TGCGCCAGCAGCTCGAGCCTGGGCTCAACCTACGAGCAGTACTTC; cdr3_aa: CASSSSLGSTYEQYF
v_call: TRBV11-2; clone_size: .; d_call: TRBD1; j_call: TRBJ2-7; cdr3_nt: TGTGCCAGCAGCGTCACCTCAGCTGGGACAGCTTCCTACGAGCAGTACTTC; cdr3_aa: CASSVTSAGTASYEQYF
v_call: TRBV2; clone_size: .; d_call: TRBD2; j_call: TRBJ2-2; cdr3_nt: TGTGCCAGCAGGGGGGGACTACCGTTCGGACCTAACACCGGGGAGCTGTTTTTT; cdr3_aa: CASRGGLPFGPNTGELFF
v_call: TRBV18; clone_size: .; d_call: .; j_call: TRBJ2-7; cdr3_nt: TGTGCCAGCCTACCTGACAGGAGCTCCTACGAGCAGTACTTC; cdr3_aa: CASLPDRSSYEQYF
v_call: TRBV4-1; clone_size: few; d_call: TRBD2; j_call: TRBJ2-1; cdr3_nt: TGCGCCAGCAGCCAAACGGGACTATCCAATGAGCAGTTCTTC; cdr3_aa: CASSQTGLSNEQFF